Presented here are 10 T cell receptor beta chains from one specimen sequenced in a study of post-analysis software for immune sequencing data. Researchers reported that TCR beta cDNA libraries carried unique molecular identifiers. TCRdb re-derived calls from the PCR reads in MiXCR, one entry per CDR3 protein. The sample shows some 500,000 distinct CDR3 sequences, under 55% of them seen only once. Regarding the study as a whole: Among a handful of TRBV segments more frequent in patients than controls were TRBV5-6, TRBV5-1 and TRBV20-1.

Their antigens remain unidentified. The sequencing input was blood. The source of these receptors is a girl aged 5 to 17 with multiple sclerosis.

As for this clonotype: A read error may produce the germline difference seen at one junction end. This CDR3 is CANSQAAGGTYEQYF. The CDR3 region has the DNA TGCGCCAACAGCCAAGCAGCGGGAGGAACCTACGAGCAGTACTTC. The chain links TRBV4-1 to TRBJ2-7; 9 nucleotides line up with TRBD2. The CDR3 loop spans 15 amino acids. The germline V gene encodes CDR1 MGHRA and CDR2 YSYEKL.

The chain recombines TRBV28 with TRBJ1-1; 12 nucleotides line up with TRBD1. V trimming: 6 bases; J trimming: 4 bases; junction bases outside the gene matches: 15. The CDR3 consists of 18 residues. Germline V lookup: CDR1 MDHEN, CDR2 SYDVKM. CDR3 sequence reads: CASSSPRDRGLEITEAFF. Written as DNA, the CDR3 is TGTGCCAGCAGCTCACCCCGGGACAGGGGGCTTGAGATCACTGAAGCTTTCTTT.

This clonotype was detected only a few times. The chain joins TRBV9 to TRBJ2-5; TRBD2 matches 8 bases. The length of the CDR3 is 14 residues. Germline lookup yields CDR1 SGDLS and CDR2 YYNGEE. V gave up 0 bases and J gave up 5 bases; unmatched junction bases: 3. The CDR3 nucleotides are TGTGCCAGCAGCGTAGGATCGGGGGGGGAGACCCAGTACTTC. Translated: CASSVGSGGETQYF.

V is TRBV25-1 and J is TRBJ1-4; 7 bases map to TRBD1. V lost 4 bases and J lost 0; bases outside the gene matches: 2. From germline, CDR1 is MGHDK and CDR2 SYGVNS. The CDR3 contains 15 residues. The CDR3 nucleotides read TGTGCCAGCAGTGTTGGGACAGCAACTAATGAAAAACTGTTTTTT. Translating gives CASSVGTATNEKLFF.

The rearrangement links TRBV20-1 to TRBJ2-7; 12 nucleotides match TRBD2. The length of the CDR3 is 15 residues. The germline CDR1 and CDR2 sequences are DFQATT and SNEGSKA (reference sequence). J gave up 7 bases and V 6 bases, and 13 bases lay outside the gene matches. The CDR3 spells CSAPLAGGIYNEQYF. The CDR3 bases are TGCAGTGCCCCTCTAGCGGGAGGGATTTACAATGAGCAGTACTTC.

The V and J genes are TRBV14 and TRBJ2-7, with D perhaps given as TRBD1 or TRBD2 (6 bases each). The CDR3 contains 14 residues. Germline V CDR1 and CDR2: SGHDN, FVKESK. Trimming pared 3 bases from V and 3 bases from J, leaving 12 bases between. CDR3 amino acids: CASSHGGTLYEQYF. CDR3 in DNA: TGTGCCAGCAGCCACGGCGGGACACTCTACGAGCAGTACTTC.

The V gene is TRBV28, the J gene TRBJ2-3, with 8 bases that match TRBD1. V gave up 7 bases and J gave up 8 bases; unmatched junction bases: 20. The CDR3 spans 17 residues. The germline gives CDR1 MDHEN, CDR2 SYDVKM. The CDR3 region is CASTIRFPRQGKATQYF. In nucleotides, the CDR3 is TGTGCCAGCACTATTAGATTCCCGAGACAGGGGAAAGCTACGCAGTATTTT.

For the CDR3, the DNA is TGTGCCAGCAGCTTAGTAGGAACTGCCAGCAATCAGCCCCAGCATTTT. It translates to CASSLVGTASNQPQHF. V and J are TRBV7-3 and TRBJ1-5; D gene unclear. This CDR3 comprises 16 residues. Trimming took 2 bases from V and 1 from J, leaving 12 bases between them. Germline V CDR1 and CDR2: SGHTA, FQGTGA.

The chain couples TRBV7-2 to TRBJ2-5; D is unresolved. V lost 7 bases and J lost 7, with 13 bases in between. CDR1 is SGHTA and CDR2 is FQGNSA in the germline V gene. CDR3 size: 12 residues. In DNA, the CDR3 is TGTGCCAGCAACATCCCCTCAGGGACCCAGTACTTC. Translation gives CASNIPSGTQYF.

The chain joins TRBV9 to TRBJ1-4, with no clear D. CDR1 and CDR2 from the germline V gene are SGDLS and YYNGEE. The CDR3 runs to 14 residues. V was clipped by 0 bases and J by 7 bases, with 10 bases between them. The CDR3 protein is CASSVEAAREKLFF. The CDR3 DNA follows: TGTGCCAGCAGCGTAGAAGCTGCCCGTGAAAAACTGTTTTTT. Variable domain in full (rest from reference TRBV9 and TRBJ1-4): DSGVTQTPKHLITATGQRVTLRCSPRSGDLSVYWYQQSLDQGLQFLIQYYNGEERAKGNILERFSAQQFPDLHSELNLSSLELGDSALYFCASSVEAAREKLFFGSGTQLSVL.